The 28 T cell receptor beta chains in this list originate from one sample, sequenced in a study of blood T cell repertoires in COVID-19. Sequencing used immunoSEQ multiplex PCR; TCRdb keeps in-frame clones, though not all of them. This table has about 170,000 clones, just over 90% appearing once. The sample was peripheral blood. All receptors derive from a man aged 18-30 years with COVID-19, enrolled during active disease.

This clone appeared once. The genes are TRBV15 and TRBJ1-1; D may be TRBD1 (6 bases). CDR1 is LNHNV and CDR2 is YYDKDF in the germline V gene (reference sequence). V gave up 1 base and J gave up 5 bases, with 14 bases separating them. This CDR3 contains 15 residues. CDR3 DNA sequence: TGTGCCACCAGCAGAGGTCGGACAGTGGGGACTGAAGCTTTCTTT. This encodes CATSRGRTVGTEAFF. Variable domain in full (rest from reference TRBV15 and TRBJ1-1): DAMVIQNPRYQVTQFGKPVTLSCSQTLNHNVMYWYQQKSSQAPKLLFHYYDKDFNNEADTPDNFQSRRPNTSFCFLDIRSPGLGDTAMYLCATSRGRTVGTEAFFGQGTRLTVV.

In DNA form, the CDR3 reads TGCGCCAGCAGCCCGGGACAGCGGGCTGAAGCTTTCTTT. Translation: CASSPGQRAEAFF. The chain is built from TRBV10-2 and TRBJ1-1; 7 bases agree with TRBD1. Germline V gives CDR1 WSHSY, CDR2 SAAADI. V shed 6 bases and J 6 bases; nucleotides not matched to a gene: 7. The CDR3 has 13 residues.

V is TRBV4-3 and J is TRBJ2-1; 12 bases agree with TRBD2. The CDR3 is 15 residues long. J was trimmed by 5 bases and V by 4 bases; bases with no gene match: 3. The V gene's germline CDR1 is LGHNA and CDR2 YSLEER. The CDR3 DNA sequence: TGCGCCAGCAGCCTTACTAGCGGGAGGAACAATGAGCAGTTCTTC. It specifies CASSLTSGRNNEQFF.

The chain recombines TRBV12-3 or TRBV12-4 with TRBJ2-7; tentative D call: TRBD2 (6 bases). The V end lost 3 bases, the J end lost 6 bases, and 12 bases lay between the germline ends. This CDR3 region has 13 residues. The CDR3 sequence is CASSFTGSGEQYF. The CDR3 nucleotides are TGTGCCAGCAGTTTTACAGGTAGCGGCGAGCAGTACTTC.

The chain recombines TRBV4-1 with TRBJ1-5; 11 bases line up with TRBD1. The CDR3 spans 19 residues. Trimming took 3 bases from V and 4 from J; bases not matched to a gene: 14. In germline, CDR1 is MGHRA, CDR2 YSYEKL. The CDR3 bases are TGCGCCAGCAGCCATCCTTTTCCGGGACAGGGGGAGAAGAATCAGCCCCAGCATTTT. Residues: CASSHPFPGQGEKNQPQHF.

J is TRBJ1-1 and V is TRBV24-1; D is uncertain. The CDR3 consists of 13 residues. The germline V gene encodes CDR1 KGHDR and CDR2 SFDVKD. Trimming left V 4 bases short and J 5 bases short, with 10 bases between. DNA for the CDR3: TGTGCCACCAGTGAGACCCGAGGTACTGAAGCTTTCTTT. Translating it yields CATSETRGTEAFF.

The chain couples TRBV5-4 to TRBJ1-1; 7 bases match TRBD1. CDR1 is SGHNT, CDR2 YYREEE, per germline (reference sequence). The CDR3 extends over 13 amino acids. V gave up 5 bases and J gave up 6 bases; unmatched junction bases: 7. CDR3 bases: TGTGCCAGCAGACCACGTGGGACAGCTGAAGCTTTCTTT. Protein sequence: CASRPRGTAEAFF. The full variable domain, with the rest looked up from reference TRBV5-4 and TRBJ1-1, is ETGVTQSPTHLIKTRGQQVTLRCSSQSGHNTVSWYQQALGQGPQFIFQYYREEENGRGNFPPRFSGLQFPNYSSELNVNALELDDSALYLCASRPRGTAEAFFGQGTRLTVV.

The V call is TRBV28, the J call TRBJ2-7; 11 nucleotides agree with TRBD1. The junction had 8 bases not matched to a gene; V was cut back by 5 bases and J by 2 bases. The CDR3 is 16 amino acids. Germline CDR1 is MDHEN and CDR2 is SYDVKM. The CDR3 DNA sequence: TGTGCCAGCAGTCCCCTGGGACAGGGGGTAACCTACGAGCAGTACTTC. It encodes CASSPLGQGVTYEQYF.

The V call is TRBV11-2, the J call TRBJ2-5; no reliable D call. In germline, CDR1 is SGHAT, CDR2 FQNNGV. The V end lost 2 bases, the J end lost 9 bases, and 13 bases lay between the germline ends. The length of the CDR3 is 13 residues. The CDR3 reads CASSLRQRGAQYF. The CDR3 DNA sequence: TGTGCCAGCAGCTTACGGCAGAGAGGAGCCCAGTACTTC.

J is TRBJ1-1 and V is TRBV19; D not resolved. The germline V gene encodes CDR1 LNHDA and CDR2 SQIVND (reference sequence). This CDR3 contains 13 residues. The germline V and J ends were trimmed by 8 bases and 11 bases, with 21 bases remaining between them. CDR3: CASALPGLSLAFF. CDR3 sequence (DNA): TGTGCCAGTGCCCTGCCCGGGTTGAGTCTGGCTTTCTTT.

This clone has just a few counts. The chain has TRBV5-1 and TRBJ2-7, with 8 bases aligning to TRBD1. This CDR3 is 13 amino acids long. The ends lost 7 bases at V and 2 bases at J; junction bases unmatched: 5. Germline V CDR1 and CDR2: SGHRS, YFSETQ. The CDR3 DNA follows: TGCGCCAGCGGCAGGGGGCCAACCTACGAGCAGTACTTC. This translates into CASGRGPTYEQYF.

This chain links TRBV6-6 with TRBJ2-7; 9 nucleotides align to TRBD1. The CDR3 runs 14 residues. The J segment lost 1 base and the V segment lost 10 bases, leaving 8 bases of the junction unmatched. Germline CDR1 MNHNY, CDR2 SVGAGI (reference sequence). The CDR3 loop reads CATLGTGPSYEQYF. DNA for the CDR3: TGTGCCACCCTCGGGACAGGGCCTTCCTACGAGCAGTACTTC.

The chain uses TRBV6-5 and TRBJ2-7; maybe TRBD1 (5 bases). V lost 0 bases and J 6 bases, leaving 15 bases between the germline ends. Germline V CDR1 and CDR2: MNHEY, SVGAGI. The CDR3 has 15 residues. CDR3 protein: CASSYSRAQASEQYF. CDR3 DNA sequence: TGTGCCAGCAGTTACTCAAGGGCACAGGCGTCCGAGCAGTACTTC.

This chain uses TRBV7-8 with TRBJ2-3, with a tentative D call TRBD1 (5 bases). The CDR3 sequence is 14 residues long. Trimming cost V 10 bases and J 2 bases, with 16 bases left between them. The germline gives CDR1 SGHVS, CDR2 FQNEAQ. CDR3 amino acids: CATRLGPSTDTQYF. The CDR3 nucleotides read TGTGCCACCAGATTGGGGCCATCCACAGATACGCAGTATTTT.

The chain recombines TRBV5-6 with TRBJ1-5; 11 bases are shared with TRBD1. Germline CDR1 SGHDT, CDR2 YYEEEE. V was pared by 4 bases and J by 2 bases, with 5 bases of the junction left unmatched. The CDR3 length is 16 residues. The CDR3 sequence: CASSPGTGGRNQPQHF. Written as DNA, the CDR3 is TGTGCCAGCAGCCCCGGGACAGGGGGGCGCAATCAGCCCCAGCATTTT.

The chain recombines TRBV24-1 with TRBJ2-7; the match to TRBD1 covers 8 bases. Per germline, CDR1 KGHDR and CDR2 SFDVKD. This CDR3 spans 13 amino acids. After removal of 4 bases from V and 8 bases from J, the junction contained 6 bases not matched to a gene. CDR3 DNA: TGTGCCACCAGTGACCAGGACAGGGTCAAGCAGTACTTC. Its translation is CATSDQDRVKQYF.

The gene calls are TRBV7-9 and TRBJ2-1, with 11 bases fitting TRBD2. Germline values: CDR1 SEHNR, CDR2 FQNEAQ (reference sequence). This CDR3 comprises 16 residues. J gave up 7 bases and V 1 base, and 6 bases lay outside the gene matches. The CDR3 sequence is CASSLVRLAGLNEQFF. The CDR3 nucleotides are TGTGCCAGCAGCTTAGTCCGACTAGCGGGACTGAATGAGCAGTTCTTC. The variable domain in full, completed from reference TRBV7-9 and TRBJ2-1, reads DTGVSQNPRHKITKRGQNVTFRCDPISEHNRLYWYRQTLGQGPEFLTYFQNEAQLEKSRLLSDRFSAERPKGSFSTLEIQRTEQGDSAMYLCASSLVRLAGLNEQFFGPGTRLTVL.

This clone was recorded only once. This chain joins TRBV6-2 or TRBV6-3 and TRBJ2-7, with a tentative D call TRBD2 (6 bases). Trimming removed 4 bases from V and 4 bases from J, with 17 bases in between. The CDR3 is 15 residues long. The V gene's germline CDR1 is MNHEY and CDR2 SVGEGT. CDR3 sequence: CASSFRDWGVYEQYF. CDR3 bases: TGTGCCAGCAGTTTCCGGGACTGGGGAGTGTACGAGCAGTACTTC.

This chain links TRBV29-1 with TRBJ2-7, with TRBD1 matching over 7 bases. The trim removed 4 bases at V and 1 base at J, leaving 4 bases unmatched. Germline CDR1 is SQVTM and CDR2 is ANQGSEA. The CDR3 spans 13 residues. CDR3 bases: TGCAGCGTTGCCGGGACAGAATCCTACGAGCAGTACTTC. This gives the protein CSVAGTESYEQYF.

DNA for the CDR3: TGTGCCAGCAGCGTTGGGGGGGAAGAGACCCAGTACTTC. Translating gives CASSVGGEETQYF. The rearrangement uses TRBV9 and TRBJ2-5; 7 bases match TRBD2. Germline CDR1 and CDR2: SGDLS and YYNGEE. The ends lost 2 bases at V and 3 bases at J; junction bases unmatched: 1. This CDR3 comprises 13 residues.

The genes are TRBV7-9 and TRBJ2-7; 8 bases fit TRBD2. Losses at the gene ends were 1 base for V and 2 bases for J; bases not matched to a gene: 16. Germline-derived CDR1 and CDR2 are SEHNR and FQNEAQ (reference sequence). CDR3 length: 19 amino acids. CDR3 coding DNA: TGTGCCAGCAGCTTAGAAATTGCAGCGGGAGCGGGAGACCCCTACGAGCAGTACTTC. Translating gives CASSLEIAAGAGDPYEQYF.

V gene TRBV30 combines with J gene TRBJ2-1, with 8 bases lining up with TRBD2. Losses at the gene ends were 4 bases for V and 7 bases for J; bases not matched to a gene: 3. The V gene's germline CDR1 is GTSNPN and CDR2 SVGIG (reference sequence). The CDR3 loop spans 12 amino acids. CDR3 nucleotide sequence: TGTGCCTGGAAGGGGACTAGGAATGAGCAGTTCTTC. Its protein product is CAWKGTRNEQFF.

The chain links TRBV28 to TRBJ1-6; D unresolved. V shed 8 bases and J shed 6 bases, with 14 bases lying between them. This CDR3 has 14 residues. Per germline, CDR1 MDHEN and CDR2 SYDVKM. CDR3 in amino acids: CASSNGRANSPLHF. Here the CDR3 DNA reads TGTGCCAGCTCAAACGGGAGGGCTAATTCACCCCTCCACTTT.

This clone has just one count. The chain employs TRBV5-1 and TRBJ2-2; 7 bases match TRBD1. CDR1 is SGHRS, CDR2 YFSETQ, per germline. This CDR3 is built from 15 residues. J was trimmed by 7 bases and V by 0 bases; bases with no gene match: 6. The CDR3, as DNA: TGCGCCAGCAGCTTGGGTACAGGGGTTATCGGGGAGCTGTTTTTT. It yields the protein CASSLGTGVIGELFF. Filled out from reference TRBV5-1 and TRBJ2-2, the complete variable domain reads KAGVTQTPRYLIKTRGQQVTLSCSPISGHRSVSWYQQTPGQGLQFLFEYFSETQRNKGNFPGRFSGRQFSNSRSEMNVSTLELGDSALYLCASSLGTGVIGELFFGEGSRLTVL.

The chain combines TRBV10-2 with TRBJ2-7; a weak D match, TRBD2 (6 bases). CDR1 and CDR2 from the germline V gene are WSHSY and SAAADI. The CDR3 spans 13 residues. V dropped 8 bases and J dropped 2 bases, with 13 bases sitting between them. The CDR3 DNA reads TGCGCCAGCCTGGAGGGAGCCGCCTACGAGCAGTACTTC. Translation: CASLEGAAYEQYF.

The table lists this clone with a few counts. The rearrangement joins TRBV19 to TRBJ1-2, with 10 bases that match TRBD1. The CDR3 spans 14 residues. Germline V gives CDR1 LNHDA, CDR2 SQIVND (reference sequence). V was clipped by 4 bases and J by 6 bases; unmatched bases: 5. The chain's CDR3 is CASSTGQGSDGYTF. For the CDR3, the DNA is TGTGCCAGTAGTACGGGACAGGGGTCGGATGGCTACACCTTC.

The chain uses TRBV5-1 and TRBJ2-7; 10 nucleotides line up with TRBD1. V shed 4 bases, J shed 3 bases, and the junction held 4 bases outside the gene matches. CDR3 length: 14 residues. The germline gives CDR1 SGHRS, CDR2 YFSETQ. The CDR3 bases are TGCGCCAGCAGCCCCCGGGACAGGGGCTACGAGCAGTACTTC. The encoded protein is CASSPRDRGYEQYF.

The chain carries TRBV28 and TRBJ2-7; 7 bases fit TRBD2. V dropped 3 bases and J dropped 0; count of bases not matched to a gene: 14. The CDR3 consists of 18 residues. Germline values: CDR1 MDHEN, CDR2 SYDVKM. DNA of the CDR3: TGTGCCAGCAGTTTTCGAACCTCCGGGAGGTTAAGCTCCTACGAGCAGTACTTC. Translation gives CASSFRTSGRLSSYEQYF.